These T cell receptor beta chains were read from a single sample in a study of T cell responses to AZD1222 COVID-19 vaccine. Produced via immunoSEQ multiplex PCR; TCRdb's table is partial and in-frame only. The sample shows some 150,000 clones, 87% of them seen only once. The sample here was peripheral blood, taken 28 days after the second AZD1222 dose. The receptors originated from an adult who received the AZD1222 COVID-19 vaccine. The CDR3 runs from the conserved cysteine through the conserved F or W. The order of the fields is V gene, D gene, clone size, J gene, CDR3 DNA, CDR3 protein. The D gene is left open where the match is weak. Clone sizes are given selectively: once, few, many, or a class where the clone is expanded.

TRBV30	-	-	TRBJ1-6	TGTGCCTGGAGTATTAACACTGGACCTAATTCACCCCTCCACTTT	CAWSINTGPNSPLHF
TRBV6-5	-	-	TRBJ2-7	TGTGCCAGCAGTTACTCTTACAGCTACGAGCAGTACTTC	CASSYSYSYEQYF
TRBV4-3	-	once	TRBJ1-2	TGCGCCAGCAGACAAGATCGGGGCGGGGGTGGCTACACCTTC	CASRQDRGGGGYTF
TRBV6-6	-	-	TRBJ1-6	TGTGCCAGCAGTATCGGGGACATCCAAAGTTCACCCCTCCACTTT	CASSIGDIQSSPLHF
TRBV7-2	TRBD2	-	TRBJ2-2	TGTGCCAGCAGCCGCAGCGGGGGCTGGACCGGGGAGCTGTTTTTT	CASSRSGGWTGELFF
TRBV7-2	TRBD2	-	TRBJ2-7	TGTGCCAGCAGCTTAGATGGCGGGAGGGCCGAAGAGCAGTACTTC	CASSLDGGRAEEQYF
TRBV5-4	TRBD1	-	TRBJ2-3	TGTGCCAGCAGCTTAGACAGGGGAAGGGCAACAGATACGCAGTATTTT	CASSLDRGRATDTQYF
TRBV11-2	-	-	TRBJ1-1	TGTGCCAGCAGCGAACAGGGGAACACTGAAGCTTTCTTT	CASSEQGNTEAFF
TRBV24-1	TRBD1	-	TRBJ2-1	TGTGCCACCAGTGATCGGACAGGGGGCTGGTCCTACAATGAGCAGTTCTTC	CATSDRTGGWSYNEQFF
TRBV30	-	-	TRBJ1-4	TGTGCCTGGAGTGTACGCGGGGGAGAGGGGGAAAAACTGTTTTTT	CAWSVRGGEGEKLFF
TRBV4-1	-	-	TRBJ2-2	TGCGCCAGCAGCCAAGATCGTGCCAGGGCGAACACCGGGGAGCTGTTTTTT	CASSQDRARANTGELFF
TRBV6-4	TRBD1	-	TRBJ1-4	TGTGCCAGCAGTGAGTCCGCAGGGGGTAATGAAAAACTGTTTTTT	CASSESAGGNEKLFF
TRBV19	TRBD1	-	TRBJ2-7	TGTGCCAGCCAGGGGGTGACGACCTACGAGCAGTACTTC	CASQGVTTYEQYF
TRBV5-4	TRBD2	-	TRBJ2-1	TGTGCCAGCAGCTTGACTAGCGGTAAGAGTCATGAGCAGTTCTTC	CASSLTSGKSHEQFF
TRBV5-6	-	-	TRBJ2-5	TGTGCCAGCAGCAACCGGGGGTTCGAGACCCAGTACTTC	CASSNRGFETQYF
TRBV28	-	once	TRBJ1-6	TGTGCCAGCAGTTATCGCCAGTATAATTCACCCCTCCACTTT	CASSYRQYNSPLHF
TRBV11-2	TRBD1	-	TRBJ1-3	TGTGCCAGCAGCTTAAGGGGGCATGGACTCTCTGGAAACACCATATATTTT	CASSLRGHGLSGNTIYF
TRBV2	-	-	TRBJ1-2	TGTGCCAGCAGAGGACCAAATGGCTACACCTTC	CASRGPNGYTF
TRBV4-1	-	-	TRBJ1-3	TGCGCCAGCAGCCAAGTCCAGGGGACTGGAAACACCATATATTTT	CASSQVQGTGNTIYF
TRBV6-5	TRBD1	-	TRBJ1-5	TGTGCCAGCAGCGTTGGGACAGGGGAATCCCAGCCCCAGCATTTT	CASSVGTGESQPQHF
TRBV29-1	-	once	TRBJ2-7	TGCAGCGTTGGGTCCGGTCTCTACGAGCAGTACTTC	CSVGSGLYEQYF